A single sample is the source of the 30 T cell receptor beta chains below, sequenced in a study of blood T cell repertoires in COVID-19. Generated by immunoSEQ multiplex PCR, the TCRdb table keeps only in-frame clones and is missing some. The repertoire holds 200,000 to 300,000 clones, with roughly 88% as singletons. Source material: peripheral blood. The receptors originated from a man older than 75 with acute or convalescent COVID-19.

The chain couples TRBV11-3 to TRBJ2-1; D may be TRBD1 (6 bases). In germline, CDR1 is SGHNT, CDR2 YENEEA. V shed 1 base and J shed 7 bases, with 11 bases lying between them. This CDR3 spans 14 amino acids. The CDR3 is CASSLARGSNEQFF. The CDR3 bases are TGTGCCAGCAGCTTAGCGAGGGGGTCGAATGAGCAGTTCTTC.

The chain combines TRBV29-1 with TRBJ2-2; TRBD2 agrees at 11 bases. The V gene's germline CDR1 is SQVTM and CDR2 ANQGSEA. The CDR3 has 14 residues. Trimming at V came to 7 bases and at J to 5 bases, leaving 6 bases not matched to a gene. The CDR3 sequence is CSGLSGGGTGELFF. DNA for the CDR3: TGCAGCGGCCTTAGCGGGGGGGGAACCGGGGAGCTGTTTTTT.

V gene TRBV7-9 combines with J gene TRBJ2-7, with 11 bases matching TRBD2. Germline trimming cut 3 bases from V and 5 bases from J; bases unmatched to any gene: 0. Per the germline V gene, CDR1 is SEHNR and CDR2 is FQNEAQ (reference sequence). The CDR3 spans 13 residues. CDR3 sequence reads: CASSLGLADEQYF. CDR3 DNA sequence: TGTGCCAGCAGCTTGGGACTAGCGGACGAGCAGTACTTC.

J is TRBJ1-1 and V is TRBV4-2; TRBD1 might be the D (6 bases). The CDR3 sequence is 15 residues long. Germline lookup yields CDR1 LGHNA and CDR2 YNFKEQ. The ends were cut back, 6 bases at V and 5 bases at J, with 19 bases in the middle. The CDR3 region is CASRKMRGGDTEAFF. In DNA form, the CDR3 reads TGTGCCAGCAGGAAGATGAGGGGGGGGGATACTGAAGCTTTCTTT.

This chain uses TRBV7-2 with TRBJ2-5; 10 nucleotides match TRBD1. This CDR3 has 16 residues. Per germline, CDR1 SGHTA and CDR2 FQGNSA. The V segment lost 6 bases and the J segment 1 base; nucleotides outside the gene matches: 8. In nucleotides, the CDR3 is TGTGCCAGCAGAAGAAGTGGGACAGGGGTCCAAGAGACCCAGTACTTC. The encoded protein is CASRRSGTGVQETQYF.

This rearrangement joins TRBV5-5 to TRBJ2-7; possible D gene TRBD1, 6 bases. Trimming took 4 bases from V and 2 from J, leaving 10 bases between them. The CDR3 has 13 amino acids. Germline CDR1 SGHKS, CDR2 YYEKEE (reference sequence). CDR3 sequence reads: CASSTGQTYEQYF. The CDR3 bases are TGTGCCAGCAGCACCGGACAGACCTACGAGCAGTACTTC.

The V and J genes are TRBV18 and TRBJ1-1; 11 bases align to TRBD1. V gave up 0 bases and J gave up 5 bases; unmatched junction bases: 8. The CDR3 runs 17 residues. Looked up from germline, CDR1 is KGHSH and CDR2 is LQKENI. This CDR3 is CASSPPRTGGAKTEAFF. In nucleotides, the CDR3 is TGTGCCAGCTCACCACCGAGGACAGGGGGCGCGAAGACTGAAGCTTTCTTT.

The chain uses TRBV10-3 and TRBJ2-1; a weak D match, TRBD1 (5 bases). The CDR3 loop spans 15 amino acids. The V and J ends lost 2 bases and 3 bases respectively, with 11 bases between them. Germline CDR1 ENHRY, CDR2 SYGVKD. Here the CDR3 DNA reads TGTGCCATCAGTGAGGGGCAGGGTGTCTACAATGAGCAGTTCTTC. Protein: CAISEGQGVYNEQFF.

J is TRBJ2-3 and V is TRBV9; 10 positions match TRBD1. The germline V gene has CDR1 SGDLS and CDR2 YYNGEE. V was clipped by 4 bases and J by 1 base; unmatched bases: 9. The CDR3 extends over 17 amino acids. DNA of the CDR3: TGTGCCAGCAGCAAAACCGGGACAGGGGACCGCACAGATACGCAGTATTTT. Translating gives CASSKTGTGDRTDTQYF. Filled out from reference TRBV9 and TRBJ2-3, the complete variable domain reads DSGVTQTPKHLITATGQRVTLRCSPRSGDLSVYWYQQSLDQGLQFLIQYYNGEERAKGNILERFSAQQFPDLHSELNLSSLELGDSALYFCASSKTGTGDRTDTQYFGPGTRLTVL.

The genes are TRBV7-9 and TRBJ1-1; D may be TRBD1 (6 bases). Germline assignment: CDR1 SEHNR and CDR2 FQNEAQ (reference sequence). The CDR3 contains 15 residues. V dropped 3 bases and J dropped 0 bases, with 11 bases sitting between them. This CDR3 reads CASSLAGQLNTEAFF. CDR3 nucleotide sequence: TGTGCCAGCAGCTTGGCTGGACAGTTGAACACTGAAGCTTTCTTT.

The chain joins TRBV3-1 (or the pseudogene TRBV3-2) to TRBJ1-5; no definite D call. Germline CDR1 reads LGHDT; CDR2 reads YNNKEL (reference sequence). This CDR3 region has 14 residues. Trimming pared 1 base from V and 2 bases from J, leaving 6 bases between. In nucleotides, the CDR3 is TGTGCCAGCAGCCAAGCCTCAGGCAATCAGCCCCAGCATTTT. Residues: CASSQASGNQPQHF.

The chain joins TRBV3-1 (or the pseudogene TRBV3-2) to TRBJ2-1, with 13 bases identical to TRBD2. V lost 6 bases and J lost 8; bases outside the gene matches: 7. CDR3 length: 15 residues. Germline V lookup: CDR1 LGHDT, CDR2 YNNKEL (reference sequence). CDR3 DNA: TGTGCCAGCAGACAACTAGCGGGAGGGTCCTATGAGCAGTTCTTC. The encoded protein is CASRQLAGGSYEQFF.

The V and J genes are TRBV5-1 and TRBJ2-3, with D maybe TRBD1 (5 bases). CDR3 size: 15 residues. Per the germline V gene, CDR1 is SGHRS and CDR2 is YFSETQ. V was shortened by 1 base and J by 2 bases, with 11 bases between the two germline ends. The CDR3, as DNA: TGCGCCAGCAGCTTGTTGGACACCTCCACAGATACGCAGTATTTT. As protein: CASSLLDTSTDTQYF.

This chain joins TRBV7-2 and TRBJ1-5, with 9 bases identical to TRBD1. Germline CDR1 and CDR2: SGHTA and FQGNSA. Trimming took 3 bases from V and 6 from J; bases not matched to a gene: 6. This CDR3 spans 15 amino acids. The CDR3 DNA is TGTGCCAGCAGCTTTTCGGGGACAGGGACTCAGCCCCAGCATTTT. Protein product: CASSFSGTGTQPQHF. Looking up the rest from reference TRBV7-2 and TRBJ1-5 gives the full variable domain: GAGVSQSPSNKVTEKGKDVELRCDPISGHTALYWYRQSLGQGLEFLIYFQGNSAPDKSGLPSDRFSAERTGGSVSTLTIQRTQQEDSAVYLCASSFSGTGTQPQHFGDGTRLSIL.

This clone was seen just once. This rearrangement joins TRBV7-2 to TRBJ2-3; the D gene is possibly TRBD2 (7 bases). The CDR3 consists of 16 residues. V was trimmed by 2 bases and J by 2 bases, leaving 14 bases between them. Germline V gene lookup returns CDR1 SGHTA and CDR2 FQGNSA. The CDR3 loop is CASSLNGGALTDTQYF. CDR3 bases: TGTGCCAGCAGCTTAAATGGGGGGGCTCTCACAGATACGCAGTATTTT.

The chain uses TRBV7-2 and TRBJ2-5, with D hard to call. This CDR3 has 14 amino acids. Germline values: CDR1 SGHTA, CDR2 FQGNSA. V lost 0 bases to trimming and J lost 7 bases, with 12 bases between them. CDR3 coding DNA: TGTGCCAGCAGCTTAGCACCCCCTCGAGGGACCCAGTACTTC. Translating it yields CASSLAPPRGTQYF.

The chain links TRBV9 to TRBJ1-2; TRBD1 is a possible D gene (5 bases). CDR3 size: 15 residues. Trimming shortened V by 0 bases and J by 2 bases, and 11 bases separated the two germline ends. Germline loops: CDR1 SGDLS, CDR2 YYNGEE. The CDR3 DNA reads as TGTGCCAGCAGCGTAGTGGGGCAGCCGAACTATGGCTACACCTTC. Translation: CASSVVGQPNYGYTF.

The chain is built from TRBV6-5 and TRBJ1-5; a possible D gene is TRBD1 (6 bases). V was trimmed by 3 bases and J by 2 bases, leaving 11 bases between them. The CDR3 extends over 15 amino acids. Germline CDR1 reads MNHEY; CDR2 reads SVGAGI. The DNA for the CDR3 is TGTGCCAGCAGTTATGGGGCAGGGGGCAATCAGCCCCAGCATTTT. Residues: CASSYGAGGNQPQHF.

This clone is a singleton in its sample. This chain connects TRBV18 to TRBJ2-3; tentatively, D is TRBD1 (6 bases). The length of the CDR3 is 14 residues. In germline, CDR1 is KGHSH, CDR2 LQKENI. The V and J ends lost 6 bases and 2 bases respectively, with 12 bases between them. The CDR3 spells CASSLQGYTDTQYF. The CDR3 coding sequence is TGTGCCAGCTCCCTACAGGGCTACACAGATACGCAGTATTTT.

CDR3 loop: CASSQDRGSEDTQYF. Here the CDR3 DNA reads TGTGCCAGCAGCCAAGATCGGGGGAGTGAAGATACGCAGTATTTT. The chain employs TRBV4-2 and TRBJ2-3; D may be TRBD2 (6 bases). This CDR3 is 15 amino acids long. The V end was cut by 0 bases, the J end by 5 bases, with 12 bases between. CDR1 is LGHNA, CDR2 YNFKEQ, per germline.

The V and J genes are TRBV5-1 and TRBJ2-1, with 7 bases aligning to TRBD2. CDR3 length equals 16 residues. CDR1 and CDR2 (germline): SGHRS, YFSETQ. Trimming cost V 6 bases and J 0 bases; bases outside gene matches: 9. The CDR3, as DNA: TGCGCCAGCACCCCCCTGGGAGGGCTCTCCTACAATGAGCAGTTCTTC. Encoded protein: CASTPLGGLSYNEQFF.

This rearrangement joins TRBV7-3 to TRBJ1-1, with a possible D match to TRBD1 (5 bases). This CDR3 comprises 16 residues. Germline V lookup: CDR1 SGHTA, CDR2 FQGTGA. V was trimmed by 3 bases and J by 4 bases, leaving 18 bases between them. The CDR3 is CASSLEAVGGGTEAFF. CDR3 in DNA: TGTGCCAGCAGCTTGGAGGCGGTCGGCGGGGGCACTGAAGCTTTCTTT.

This chain uses TRBV4-1 with TRBJ2-1; 8 positions match TRBD2. Trimming took 4 bases from V and 2 from J; bases not matched to a gene: 4. The CDR3 loop spans 15 amino acids. Per germline, CDR1 MGHRA and CDR2 YSYEKL. In DNA, the CDR3 is TGCGCCAGCAGCCCGGGACTAGGGGCCTACAATGAGCAGTTCTTC. This codes for CASSPGLGAYNEQFF.

The rearrangement joins TRBV7-4 to TRBJ1-3; D is unclear. The CDR3 is made up of 20 amino acids. Germline CDR1 reads SGHVT; CDR2 reads SQSDAQ. V was clipped by 5 bases and J by 0 bases, with 26 bases between them. The DNA of the CDR3 is TGTGCCAGCAGCGCGTTCCTGACTCCGAGGGAGGAAAGCTCTGGAAACACCATATATTTT. Residues: CASSAFLTPREESSGNTIYF.

The rearrangement joins TRBV6-2 or TRBV6-3 to TRBJ1-1, with a possible D match to TRBD1 (5 bases). This CDR3 is 15 amino acids long. V shed 6 bases and J shed 0 bases, with 14 bases lying between them. Germline CDR1 reads MNHEY; CDR2 reads SVGEGT. The CDR3 spells CASSPGRGMNTEAFF. The CDR3 nucleotides are TGTGCCAGCAGCCCGGGGAGGGGCATGAACACTGAAGCTTTCTTT.

Points on this clone: Other DNA sequences in this sample translate to the same CDR3. This sequence joins TRBV9 and TRBJ1-5; D might be TRBD1 (5 bases). Germline assignment: CDR1 SGDLS and CDR2 YYNGEE. V gave up 2 bases and J gave up 2 bases, with 8 bases separating them. CDR3 length: 14 amino acids. CDR3 DNA: TGTGCCAGCAGCGTCGGGGGTGGCAATCAGCCCCAGCATTTT. This encodes CASSVGGGNQPQHF. Combining the CDR3 with reference TRBV9 and TRBJ1-5 gives the whole variable domain DSGVTQTPKHLITATGQRVTLRCSPRSGDLSVYWYQQSLDQGLQFLIQYYNGEERAKGNILERFSAQQFPDLHSELNLSSLELGDSALYFCASSVGGGNQPQHFGDGTRLSIL.

This chain links TRBV4-3 with TRBJ1-1; the D is unclear. V was cut by 3 bases and J by 1 base, with 12 bases left in between. This CDR3 spans 15 amino acids. Germline CDR1 is LGHNA and CDR2 is YSLEER. CDR3 region: CASSHVVSGNTEAFF. The CDR3 bases are TGCGCCAGCAGCCATGTTGTTAGCGGGAACACTGAAGCTTTCTTT.

This clone appeared once. This chain joins TRBV7-2 and TRBJ2-2; no clear D. CDR3 size: 15 residues. Trimming left V 0 bases short and J 2 bases short, with 7 bases between. Germline CDR1 reads SGHTA; CDR2 reads FQGNSA. The CDR3 region is CASSLAQVNTGELFF. The CDR3 nucleotides are TGTGCCAGCAGCTTAGCCCAGGTCAACACCGGGGAGCTGTTTTTT.

This clone was observed a handful of times. The chain carries TRBV5-6 and TRBJ1-5; 8 bases line up with TRBD1. CDR1 is SGHDT, CDR2 YYEEEE, per germline. This CDR3 region has 15 residues. With 4 bases clipped from V and 4 bases from J, the junction kept 7 bases outside the gene matches. CDR3 residues: CASSRGQGLNQPQHF. Here the CDR3 DNA reads TGTGCCAGCAGCCGCGGACAGGGCCTAAATCAGCCCCAGCATTTT. Looking up the rest from reference TRBV5-6 and TRBJ1-5 gives the full variable domain: DAGVTQSPTHLIKTRGQQVTLRCSPKSGHDTVSWYQQALGQGPQFIFQYYEEEERQRGNFPDRFSGHQFPNYSSELNVNALLLGDSALYLCASSRGQGLNQPQHFGDGTRLSIL.

The rearrangement joins TRBV4-3 to TRBJ2-2; D not resolved. This CDR3 region has 15 residues. The V end lost 0 bases, the J end lost 1 base, and 6 bases lay between the germline ends. Germline V gene lookup returns CDR1 LGHNA and CDR2 YSLEER. CDR3 amino acids: CASSQDRQNTGELFF. The CDR3 bases are TGCGCCAGCAGCCAAGATAGACAGAACACCGGGGAGCTGTTTTTT.